The next 25 T cell receptor beta chains were all read from a single sample in a study of blood T cell repertoires in COVID-19. TCRdb keeps only in-frame clones here, not all; method: immunoSEQ multiplex PCR. Of around 390,000 clones in the sample, around 87% are singletons; the top ten hold about 9.4%. The sequenced sample was PBMCs or T cells enriched from blood (not recorded which). All receptors derive from a woman in her 50s who had recovered from COVID-19.

The J gene is TRBJ1-5, the V gene TRBV9, with 9 nucleotides matching TRBD1. With 2 bases clipped from V and 3 bases from J, the junction kept 9 bases outside the gene matches. CDR3 length equals 17 residues. Per the germline V gene, CDR1 is SGDLS and CDR2 is YYNGEE. This chain's CDR3 is CASSVLLRDRVNQPQHF. Written as DNA, the CDR3 is TGTGCCAGCAGCGTTTTGCTCCGGGACAGGGTCAATCAGCCCCAGCATTTT.

This rearrangement joins TRBV19 to TRBJ1-2; no firm D call. The germline gives CDR1 LNHDA, CDR2 SQIVND (reference sequence). The length of the CDR3 is 15 residues. With 3 bases removed from V and 2 bases from J, the gap between germline ends came to 13 bases. In nucleotides, the CDR3 is TGTGCCAGTAGTATGAACAGCCTTCAGAACTATGGCTACACCTTC. The encoded protein is CASSMNSLQNYGYTF.

The chain combines TRBV10-3 with TRBJ1-3; D may be TRBD1 (6 bases). CDR3 size: 14 residues. The germline gives CDR1 ENHRY, CDR2 SYGVKD. V shed 4 bases and J shed 0 bases, with 7 bases lying between them. CDR3 DNA sequence: TGTGCCATCAGTGGAGGGGGCTCTGGAAACACCATATATTTT. It translates to CAISGGGSGNTIYF.

The chain combines TRBV6-2 or TRBV6-3 with TRBJ2-3; D gene unclear. Trimming left V 4 bases short and J 3 bases short, with 8 bases between. Germline loops: CDR1 MNHEY, CDR2 SVGEGT. The CDR3 has 13 residues. In DNA form, the CDR3 reads TGTGCCAGCAGTTCCCTTGAGACAGATACGCAGTATTTT. Protein: CASSSLETDTQYF.

The J gene is TRBJ1-1, the V gene TRBV12-3 or TRBV12-4; D is perhaps TRBD1 (6 bases). Trimming removed 6 bases from V and 3 bases from J, with 11 bases in between. This CDR3 is built from 13 residues. Written as DNA, the CDR3 is TGTGCCAGCAGCTTCGGGGGGCACACTGAAGCTTTCTTT. Amino acids: CASSFGGHTEAFF.

The chain carries TRBV7-2 and TRBJ1-4, with 9 bases aligning to TRBD1. Germline CDR1 reads SGHTA; CDR2 reads FQGNSA. V lost 6 bases and J lost 5; bases outside the gene matches: 10. The CDR3 is 16 residues long. CDR3 sequence (DNA): TGTGCCAGCAGTAGACAGGGGGGGACAAGAAATGAAAAACTGTTTTTT. It codes for CASSRQGGTRNEKLFF.

The V gene is TRBV7-3, the J gene TRBJ2-1; D uncertain. Trimming shortened V by 3 bases and J by 0 bases, and 9 bases separated the two germline ends. The CDR3 covers 15 residues. The germline V gene has CDR1 SGHTA and CDR2 FQGTGA. The CDR3 nucleotides are TGTGCCAGCAGCTTGACTGCTGACTCCTACAATGAGCAGTTCTTC. Encoded protein: CASSLTADSYNEQFF. Together with reference TRBV7-3 and TRBJ2-1, the CDR3 gives the full variable domain: GAGVSQTPSNKVTEKGKYVELRCDPISGHTALYWYRQSLGQGPEFLIYFQGTGAADDSGLPNDRFFAVRPEGSVSTLKIQRTERGDSAVYLCASSLTADSYNEQFFGPGTRLTVL.

This chain connects TRBV4-3 to TRBJ2-3, with D unclear. CDR3 length equals 13 residues. Trimming left V 0 bases short and J 4 bases short, with 5 bases between. Germline V CDR1 and CDR2: LGHNA, YSLEER. CDR3 coding DNA: TGCGCCAGCAGCCAAGAGAGAGCAGATACGCAGTATTTT. It yields the protein CASSQERADTQYF.

This CDR3 reads CASSLGGTGNYGYTF. The CDR3 DNA is TGCGCCAGCAGCTTGGGCGGAACAGGGAACTATGGCTACACCTTC. This chain joins TRBV5-1 and TRBJ1-2, with a possible D match to TRBD1 (6 bases). CDR1 is SGHRS and CDR2 is YFSETQ in the germline V gene. V gave up 0 bases and J gave up 2 bases, with 11 bases separating them. The CDR3 consists of 15 residues.

The CDR3 nucleotides read TGTGCCAGCAGCCCCCCCCGTGACAGGGTTGATAAAGATACGCAGTATTTT. Residues: CASSPPRDRVDKDTQYF. The V call is TRBV9, the J call TRBJ2-3, with 7 nucleotides matching TRBD1. The CDR3 covers 17 residues. Germline CDR1 is SGDLS and CDR2 is YYNGEE. V was clipped by 4 bases and J by 5 bases; unmatched bases: 16.

The J gene is TRBJ1-4, the V gene TRBV5-1; 7 bases match TRBD1. The J segment lost 5 bases and the V segment lost 4 bases, leaving 5 bases of the junction unmatched. This CDR3 spans 14 amino acids. Germline V CDR1 and CDR2: SGHRS, YFSETQ. CDR3 loop: CASSVGTANEKLFF. The CDR3 DNA sequence: TGCGCCAGCAGCGTCGGGACAGCGAATGAAAAACTGTTTTTT.

J is TRBJ1-2 and V is TRBV7-3; D is possibly TRBD1 (6 bases). This CDR3 is 12 amino acids long. CDR1 and CDR2 from the germline V gene are SGHTA and FQGTGA. With 5 bases removed from V and 10 bases from J, the gap between germline ends came to 14 bases. The CDR3 reads CASSPGTGNYTF. CDR3 sequence (DNA): TGTGCCAGCAGCCCCGGCACAGGGAACTACACCTTC. The full variable domain, completed using reference TRBV7-3 and TRBJ1-2, is GAGVSQTPSNKVTEKGKYVELRCDPISGHTALYWYRQSLGQGPEFLIYFQGTGAADDSGLPNDRFFAVRPEGSVSTLKIQRTERGDSAVYLCASSPGTGNYTFGSGTRLTVV.

The V gene is TRBV15, the J gene TRBJ1-2; a weak D match, TRBD1 (5 bases). CDR3 length: 16 amino acids. With 0 bases removed from V and 4 bases from J, the gap between germline ends came to 15 bases. From germline, CDR1 is LNHNV and CDR2 YYDKDF (reference sequence). The CDR3 nucleotides are TGTGCCACCAGCAGAGAAATCCCCCAGGGAGGCTATGGCTACACCTTC. As protein: CATSREIPQGGYGYTF. The entire variable domain, with the rest obtained from reference TRBV15 and TRBJ1-2, is as follows: DAMVIQNPRYQVTQFGKPVTLSCSQTLNHNVMYWYQQKSSQAPKLLFHYYDKDFNNEADTPDNFQSRRPNTSFCFLDIRSPGLGDTAMYLCATSREIPQGGYGYTFGSGTRLTVV.

The CDR3 DNA follows: TGTGCCAGCAGATCCGGGACAGGGAACACTGAAGCTTTCTTT. Residues: CASRSGTGNTEAFF. V and J are TRBV7-2 and TRBJ1-1, with 8 bases matching TRBD1. In germline, CDR1 is SGHTA, CDR2 FQGNSA. The CDR3 is 14 amino acids. V shed 6 bases and J 1 base; nucleotides not matched to a gene: 4. Looking up the rest from reference TRBV7-2 and TRBJ1-1 gives the full variable domain: GAGVSQSPSNKVTEKGKDVELRCDPISGHTALYWYRQSLGQGLEFLIYFQGNSAPDKSGLPSDRFSAERTGGSVSTLTIQRTQQEDSAVYLCASRSGTGNTEAFFGQGTRLTVV.

The chain is built from TRBV14 and TRBJ2-7, with no clear D. The CDR3 is 15 residues long. Germline CDR1 is SGHDN and CDR2 is FVKESK. V lost 1 base, J lost 3 bases, and 13 bases lay in between. CDR3 coding DNA: TGTGCCAGCAGCCAAGGGTTTGGAGTAGGCTACGAGCAGTACTTC. Translation gives CASSQGFGVGYEQYF. Looking up the rest from reference TRBV14 and TRBJ2-7 gives the full variable domain: EAGVTQFPSHSVIEKGQTVTLRCDPISGHDNLYWYRRVMGKEIKFLLHFVKESKQDESGMPNNRFLAERTGGTYSTLKVQPAELEDSGVYFCASSQGFGVGYEQYFGPGTRLTVT.

J is TRBJ1-4 and V is TRBV3-1 (or the pseudogene TRBV3-2); TRBD1 matches at 7 bases. Germline V gene sequence: CDR1 LGHDT, CDR2 YNNKEL (reference sequence). The CDR3 has 16 amino acids. V lost 4 bases, J lost 4 bases, and 9 bases stayed unmatched. CDR3 in DNA: TGTGCCAGCAGCCCGACCGGGACAGCTCATAATGAAAAACTGTTTTTT. As protein: CASSPTGTAHNEKLFF.

This rearrangement joins TRBV4-1 to TRBJ1-1; D is unresolved. This CDR3 contains 15 residues. CDR1 and CDR2 from the germline V gene are MGHRA and YSYEKL. V was trimmed by 1 base and J by 0 bases, leaving 9 bases between them. The CDR3 protein is CASSQGQSMNTEAFF. CDR3 bases: TGCGCCAGCAGCCAAGGTCAGTCCATGAACACTGAAGCTTTCTTT.

This clone was observed a handful of times. The chain has TRBV6-2 or TRBV6-3 and TRBJ1-1; no clear D gene. CDR1 is MNHEY, CDR2 SVGEGT, per germline. This CDR3 spans 12 amino acids. V shed 2 bases and J shed 7 bases, with 8 bases lying between them. Here the CDR3 reads CASSYGYSEAFF. CDR3 DNA: TGTGCCAGCAGTTACGGGTACAGTGAAGCTTTCTTT.

The rearrangement uses TRBV6-2 or TRBV6-3 and TRBJ2-1; TRBD2 matches at 10 bases. V trimming: 0 bases; J trimming: 7 bases; junction bases outside the gene matches: 6. Germline CDR1 reads MNHEY; CDR2 reads SVGEGT. The CDR3 runs 16 residues. As DNA, the CDR3 is TGTGCCAGCAGTTACTCCCAGCGGGGGGGCGGGAATGAGCAGTTCTTC. Translating it yields CASSYSQRGGGNEQFF.

The V gene is TRBV6-5, the J gene TRBJ1-5; D uncertain. V was cut by 6 bases and J by 7 bases, with 13 bases left in between. This CDR3 comprises 13 residues. Looked up from germline, CDR1 is MNHEY and CDR2 is SVGAGI. Here the CDR3 DNA reads TGTGCCAGCAGGGCCCCGGGAAGGCAGCCCCAGCATTTT. The encoded protein is CASRAPGRQPQHF.

This clone was observed a handful of times. The rearrangement links TRBV4-3 to TRBJ1-1; 9 bases are shared with TRBD1. This CDR3 is built from 16 residues. Germline V lookup: CDR1 LGHNA, CDR2 YSLEER. V shed 1 base, J shed 5 bases, and the junction held 8 bases outside the gene matches. The CDR3 sequence is CASSQGTGTGRTEAFF. In DNA, the CDR3 is TGCGCCAGCAGCCAAGGAACCGGGACAGGGAGAACTGAAGCTTTCTTT.

The chain employs TRBV30 and TRBJ1-2, with D uncertain. Germline CDR1 is GTSNPN and CDR2 is SVGIG (reference sequence). The CDR3 consists of 13 residues. The V end was cut by 1 base, the J end by 5 bases, with 11 bases between. The CDR3 DNA is TGTGCCTGGAGTGATGTACGGGTGTATGGCTACACCTTC. This codes for CAWSDVRVYGYTF.

This clone was counted only a few times. The chain carries TRBV5-1 and TRBJ2-7; 10 bases agree with TRBD1. Germline CDR1 and CDR2: SGHRS and YFSETQ. The J segment lost 2 bases and the V segment lost 5 bases, leaving 7 bases of the junction unmatched. The CDR3 has 15 residues. CDR3 bases: TGCGCCAGCAGTGGAGGACAGGGGGTCACCTACGAGCAGTACTTC. As protein: CASSGGQGVTYEQYF.

The V and J genes are TRBV4-1 and TRBJ2-1; D call uncertain. CDR1 and CDR2 from the germline V gene are MGHRA and YSYEKL. V lost 1 base and J 2 bases, leaving 12 bases between the germline ends. The CDR3 runs 16 residues. CDR3 nucleotide sequence: TGCGCCAGCAGCCAAGGACATCTGACAACCTACAATGAGCAGTTCTTC. This gives the protein CASSQGHLTTYNEQFF.

The V and J genes are TRBV18 and TRBJ1-5, with D perhaps TRBD1 (5 bases). The CDR3 loop spans 14 amino acids. Germline-derived CDR1 and CDR2 are KGHSH and LQKENI. V was cut by 2 bases and J by 5 bases, with 10 bases left in between. CDR3: CASSPWDWDQPQHF. The DNA of the CDR3 is TGTGCCAGCTCACCATGGGACTGGGATCAGCCCCAGCATTTT.